This TCR beta chain was retrieved from a study of blood T cell repertoires in COVID-19. Methods used by the authors: Estimation of nucleated cell counts was performed using reference gene primer amplification. TCRdb keeps only in-frame clones here, not all; method: immunoSEQ multiplex PCR. V and J calls and clone size are copied from that table; D and trimming were computed from the DNA. Of approximately 130,000 clones in the sample, 75% to 90% were seen once. Sequencing was done on a sample of peripheral blood. This clonotype was sampled from a woman in her forties or fifties who had recovered from COVID-19.

The DNA for the CDR3 is TGCGCCAGCAGCTTGGTAGCGGGTACAGATACGCAGTATTTT. Protein: CASSLVAGTDTQYF. This chain links TRBV5-1 with TRBJ2-3, with 7 positions matching TRBD2. After removal of 0 bases from V and 3 bases from J, the junction contained 1 base not matched to a gene. CDR1 is SGHRS and CDR2 is YFSETQ in the germline V gene. This CDR3 spans 14 amino acids.